This TCR beta chain emerged from a study of T cell changes during pregnancy in multiple sclerosis. The table came from immunoSEQ multiplex PCR; TCRdb's copy has only in-frame clones and leaves some out. This table holds under 50,000 clones, approximately 95% found once. The germline V gene encodes CDR1 SGHAT and CDR2 FQNNGV. This CDR3 region has 16 residues. Trimming left V 4 bases short and J 2 bases short, with 16 bases between. This sequence was found in a female donor with multiple sclerosis, enrolled in a pregnancy study. Sequenced here: CD8+ T cells from peripheral blood mononuclear cells, sampled in the first trimester of pregnancy. The rearrangement uses TRBV11-2 and TRBJ2-3; a weak D match, TRBD2 (5 bases). The CDR3 sequence: CASSSMGSRLTDTQYF. CDR3 DNA sequence: TGTGCCAGCAGCTCTATGGGGAGCCGCCTCACAGATACGCAGTATTTT.